The present T cell receptor beta chain was sequenced within a study of sequential checkpoint blockade in melanoma. Study overall: First-line arms were nivolumab then ipilimumab, or the reverse, randomized 1:1.

Generated by immunoSEQ multiplex PCR, the TCRdb table keeps only in-frame clones and is missing some. Found here are some 10,000 clones, more than 70% of them singletons; the top ten hold about 35%. Documented treatment: randomized to nivolumab then ipilimumab (arm A) or the reverse (arm B). None of the patients previously received DNA-damaging chemotherapy. Sorted cells were live CD3+CD8+, lacking CD19 and CD56, from PBMCs. The V segment lost 5 bases and the J segment 2 bases; nucleotides outside the gene matches: 6. Germline CDR1 and CDR2: SGHTA and FQGNSA. The CDR3 length is 15 residues. J is TRBJ1-2 and V is TRBV7-2, with TRBD1 identical over 9 bases. Sequencing used CD8+ T cells sorted from blood (inferred from file names), obtained from a patient given nivolumab and ipilimumab in sequence. This TCR derives from a human donor with melanoma. CDR3 bases: TGTGCCAGCAGCGTCTGGGACAGGGCCAACTATGGCTACACCTTC. Protein product: CASSVWDRANYGYTF.